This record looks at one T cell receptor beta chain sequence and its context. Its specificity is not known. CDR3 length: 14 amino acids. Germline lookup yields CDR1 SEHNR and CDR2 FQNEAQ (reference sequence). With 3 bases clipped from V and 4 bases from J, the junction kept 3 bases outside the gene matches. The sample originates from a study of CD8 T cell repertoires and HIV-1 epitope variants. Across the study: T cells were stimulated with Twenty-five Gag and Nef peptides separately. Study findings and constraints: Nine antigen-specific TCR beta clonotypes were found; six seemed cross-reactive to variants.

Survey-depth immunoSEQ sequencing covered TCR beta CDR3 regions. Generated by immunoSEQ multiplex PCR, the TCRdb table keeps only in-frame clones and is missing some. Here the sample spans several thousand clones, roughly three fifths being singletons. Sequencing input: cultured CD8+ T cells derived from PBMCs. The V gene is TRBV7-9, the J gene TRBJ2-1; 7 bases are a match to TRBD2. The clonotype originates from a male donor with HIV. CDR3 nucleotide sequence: TGTGCCAGCAGCTTCGCGGGGGAGTACAATGAGCAGTTCTTC. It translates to CASSFAGEYNEQFF.